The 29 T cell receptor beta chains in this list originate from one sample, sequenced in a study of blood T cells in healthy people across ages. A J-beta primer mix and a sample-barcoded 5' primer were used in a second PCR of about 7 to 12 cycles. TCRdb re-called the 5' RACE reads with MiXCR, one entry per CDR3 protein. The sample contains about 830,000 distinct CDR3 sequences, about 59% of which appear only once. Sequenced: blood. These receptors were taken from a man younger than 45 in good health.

The CDR3 loop is CASSLALQTAYYNEQFF. CDR3 DNA sequence: TGCGCCAGCAGCTTGGCCTTACAGACAGCCTACTACAATGAGCAGTTCTTC. The genes are TRBV5-1 and TRBJ2-1; a possible D gene is TRBD1 (5 bases). The V gene's germline CDR1 is SGHRS and CDR2 YFSETQ. The V end lost 0 bases, the J end lost 3 bases, and 16 bases lay between the germline ends. This CDR3 region has 17 residues. Filled out from reference TRBV5-1 and TRBJ2-1, the complete variable domain reads KAGVTQTPRYLIKTRGQQVTLSCSPISGHRSVSWYQQTPGQGLQFLFEYFSETQRNKGNFPGRFSGRQFSNSRSEMNVSTLELGDSALYLCASSLALQTAYYNEQFFGPGTRLTVL.

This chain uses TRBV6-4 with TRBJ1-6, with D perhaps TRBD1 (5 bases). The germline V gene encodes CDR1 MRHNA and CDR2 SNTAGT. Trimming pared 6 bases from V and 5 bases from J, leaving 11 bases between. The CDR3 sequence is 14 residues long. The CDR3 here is CASSPTVDNSPLHF. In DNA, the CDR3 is TGTGCCAGCAGCCCGACAGTAGATAATTCACCCCTCCACTTT.

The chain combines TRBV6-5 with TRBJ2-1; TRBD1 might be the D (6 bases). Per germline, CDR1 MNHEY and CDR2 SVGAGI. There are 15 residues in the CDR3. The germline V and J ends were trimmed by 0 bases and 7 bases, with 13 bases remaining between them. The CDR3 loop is CASSYSQGIQNEQFF. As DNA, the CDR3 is TGTGCCAGCAGTTACTCGCAGGGGATCCAAAATGAGCAGTTCTTC.

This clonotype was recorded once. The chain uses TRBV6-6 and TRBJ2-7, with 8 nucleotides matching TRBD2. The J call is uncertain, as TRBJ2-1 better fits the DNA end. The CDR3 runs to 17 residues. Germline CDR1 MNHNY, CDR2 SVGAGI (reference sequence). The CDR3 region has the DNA TGTGCCAGCAGCACTCGGTCGGGGGGGCAGAATCTGGATGAGCAGTTCTTC. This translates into CASSTRSGGQNLDEQFF.

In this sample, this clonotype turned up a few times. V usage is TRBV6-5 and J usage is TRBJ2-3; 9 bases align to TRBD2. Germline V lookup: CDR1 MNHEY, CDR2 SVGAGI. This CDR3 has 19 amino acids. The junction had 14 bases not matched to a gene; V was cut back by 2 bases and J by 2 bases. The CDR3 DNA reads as TGTGCCAGCAGTTACAAGGGGTTAGCGGGGGACCGACCCACAGATACGCAGTATTTT. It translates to CASSYKGLAGDRPTDTQYF.

CDR3 protein: CASSHMGQGAPQETQYF. The CDR3 DNA reads as TGCGCCAGCAGCCATATGGGACAGGGGGCGCCACAGGAGACCCAGTACTTC. V usage is TRBV5-1 and J usage is TRBJ2-5; 12 nucleotides match TRBD1. Germline values: CDR1 SGHRS, CDR2 YFSETQ. The J segment lost 5 bases and the V segment lost 4 bases, leaving 12 bases of the junction unmatched. CDR3 length: 17 amino acids. The full variable domain, completed using reference TRBV5-1 and TRBJ2-5, is KAGVTQTPRYLIKTRGQQVTLSCSPISGHRSVSWYQQTPGQGLQFLFEYFSETQRNKGNFPGRFSGRQFSNSRSEMNVSTLELGDSALYLCASSHMGQGAPQETQYFGPGTRLLVL.

The CDR3: CSLRRGFSQGTTDTQYF. For the CDR3, the DNA is TGCAGTCTCCGCCGAGGATTTTCCCAGGGCACCACAGATACGCAGTATTTT. This chain joins TRBV20-1 and TRBJ2-3; TRBD1 is a possible D gene (5 bases). The CDR3 loop spans 17 amino acids. CDR1 is DFQATT, CDR2 SNEGSKA, per germline (reference sequence). V shed 8 bases and J shed 2 bases, with 26 bases lying between them.

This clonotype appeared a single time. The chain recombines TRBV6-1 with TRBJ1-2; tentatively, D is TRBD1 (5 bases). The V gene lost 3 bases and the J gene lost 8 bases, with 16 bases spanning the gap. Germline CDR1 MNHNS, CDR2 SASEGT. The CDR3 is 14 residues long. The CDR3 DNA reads TGTGCCAGCAGTGAGGGGGGTAAGCCGCGGGGCTACACCTTC. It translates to CASSEGGKPRGYTF.

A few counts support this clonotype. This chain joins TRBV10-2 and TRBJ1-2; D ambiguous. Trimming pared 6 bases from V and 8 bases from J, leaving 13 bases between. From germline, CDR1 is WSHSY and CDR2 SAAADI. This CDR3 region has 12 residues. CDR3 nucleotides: TGCGCCAGCAGCCCGGAAGTTCGGGGCTACACCTTC. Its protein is CASSPEVRGYTF.

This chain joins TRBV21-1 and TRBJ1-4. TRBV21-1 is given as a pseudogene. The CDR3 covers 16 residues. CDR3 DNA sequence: TGTGCCAGCAGCAAAGAGGGGCAGGAGGGTAATGAAAAACTGTTTTTT. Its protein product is CASSKEGQEGNEKLFF.

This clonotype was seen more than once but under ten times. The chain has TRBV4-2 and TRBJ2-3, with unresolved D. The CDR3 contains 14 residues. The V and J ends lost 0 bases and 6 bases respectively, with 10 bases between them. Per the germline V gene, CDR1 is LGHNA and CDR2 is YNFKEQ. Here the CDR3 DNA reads TGTGCCAGCAGCCAAGAACGGCTAAAGGATACGCAGTATTTT. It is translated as CASSQERLKDTQYF.

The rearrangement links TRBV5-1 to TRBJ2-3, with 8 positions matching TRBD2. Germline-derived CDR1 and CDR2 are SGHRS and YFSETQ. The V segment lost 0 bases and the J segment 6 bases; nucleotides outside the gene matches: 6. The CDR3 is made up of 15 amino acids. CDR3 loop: CASSLGGGREDTQYF. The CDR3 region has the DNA TGCGCCAGCAGCTTGGGCGGGGGGCGCGAGGATACGCAGTATTTT.

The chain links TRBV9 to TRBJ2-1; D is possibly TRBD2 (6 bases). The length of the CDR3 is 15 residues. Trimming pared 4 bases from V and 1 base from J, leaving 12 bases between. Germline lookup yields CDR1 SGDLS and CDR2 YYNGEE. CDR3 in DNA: TGTGCCAGCAGCCCAGGAGGGATGTCCTACAATGAGCAGTTCTTC. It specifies CASSPGGMSYNEQFF. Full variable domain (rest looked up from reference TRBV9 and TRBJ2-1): DSGVTQTPKHLITATGQRVTLRCSPRSGDLSVYWYQQSLDQGLQFLIQYYNGEERAKGNILERFSAQQFPDLHSELNLSSLELGDSALYFCASSPGGMSYNEQFFGPGTRLTVL.

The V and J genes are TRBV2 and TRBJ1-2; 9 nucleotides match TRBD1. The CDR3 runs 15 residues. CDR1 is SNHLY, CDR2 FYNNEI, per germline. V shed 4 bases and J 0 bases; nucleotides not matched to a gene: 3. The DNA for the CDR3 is TGTGCCAGCAGTGTGGACAGGGGCCCTAACTATGGCTACACCTTC. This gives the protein CASSVDRGPNYGYTF.

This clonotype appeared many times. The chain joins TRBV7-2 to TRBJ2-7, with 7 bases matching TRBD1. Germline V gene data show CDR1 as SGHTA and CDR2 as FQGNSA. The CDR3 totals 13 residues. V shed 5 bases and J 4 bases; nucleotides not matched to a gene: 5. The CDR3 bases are TGTGCCAGCAGCCTACCAGGGGGTTACGAGCAGTACTTC. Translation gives CASSLPGGYEQYF.

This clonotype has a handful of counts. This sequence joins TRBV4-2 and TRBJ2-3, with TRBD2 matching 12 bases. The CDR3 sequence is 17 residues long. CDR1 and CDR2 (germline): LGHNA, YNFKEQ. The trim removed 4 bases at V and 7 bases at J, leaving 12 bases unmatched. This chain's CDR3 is CASSPAVVTSGGYTQYF. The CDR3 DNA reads TGTGCCAGCAGCCCAGCCGTGGTGACTAGCGGGGGTTATACGCAGTATTTT.

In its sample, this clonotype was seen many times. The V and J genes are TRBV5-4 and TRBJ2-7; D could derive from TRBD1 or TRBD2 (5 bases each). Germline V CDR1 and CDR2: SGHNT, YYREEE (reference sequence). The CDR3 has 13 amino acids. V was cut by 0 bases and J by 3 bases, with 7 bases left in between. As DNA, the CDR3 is TGTGCCAGCAGCTTGGGGGGGTACTACGAGCAGTACTTC. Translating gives CASSLGGYYEQYF.

The DNA for the CDR3 is TGTGCCACGGGGACAGACTTTACCAAAAACATTCAGTACTTC. The encoded protein is CATGTDFTKNIQYF. V gene TRBV6-1 combines with J gene TRBJ2-4; 7 nucleotides align to TRBD1. Germline V gene lookup returns CDR1 MNHNS and CDR2 SASEGT. This CDR3 contains 14 residues. V lost 10 bases, J lost 2 bases, and 8 bases stayed unmatched.

The chain's CDR3 is CASSHIAVRETQYF. The CDR3 DNA reads TGTGCCAGCAGTCATATAGCGGTACGGGAGACCCAGTACTTC. The chain carries TRBV6-6 and TRBJ2-5; D possibly corresponds to TRBD2 (6 bases). The CDR3 length is 14 residues. Trimming stripped 5 bases from V and 5 bases from J, with 15 bases between. The germline CDR1 and CDR2 sequences are MNHNY and SVGAGI (reference sequence).

This CDR3 is CASSLYRGFYEQYF. The CDR3, as DNA: TGTGCCAGCAGCTTATATCGGGGTTTCTACGAGCAGTACTTC. The rearrangement uses TRBV7-9 and TRBJ2-7; perhaps TRBD2 as D (5 bases). Germline V gives CDR1 SEHNR, CDR2 FQNEAQ (reference sequence). The CDR3 has 14 residues. V dropped 2 bases and J dropped 3 bases, with 11 bases sitting between them. Full variable domain (missing parts from reference TRBV7-9 and TRBJ2-7): DTGVSQNPRHKITKRGQNVTFRCDPISEHNRLYWYRQTLGQGPEFLTYFQNEAQLEKSRLLSDRFSAERPKGSFSTLEIQRTEQGDSAMYLCASSLYRGFYEQYFGPGTRLTVT.

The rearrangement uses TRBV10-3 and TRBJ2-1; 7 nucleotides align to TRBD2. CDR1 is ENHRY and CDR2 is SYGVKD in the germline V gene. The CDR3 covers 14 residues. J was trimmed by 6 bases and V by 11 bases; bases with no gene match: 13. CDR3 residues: CAGTGTTLTNEQFF. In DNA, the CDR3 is TGTGCCGGCACCGGGACTACCTTGACCAATGAGCAGTTCTTC.

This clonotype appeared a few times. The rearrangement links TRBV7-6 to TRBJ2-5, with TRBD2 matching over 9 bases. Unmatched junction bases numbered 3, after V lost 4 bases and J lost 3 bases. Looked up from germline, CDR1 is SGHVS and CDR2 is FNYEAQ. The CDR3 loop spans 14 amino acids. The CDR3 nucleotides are TGTGCCAGCAGCTCCCGACTAGCGGAAGAGACCCAGTACTTC. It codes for CASSSRLAEETQYF.

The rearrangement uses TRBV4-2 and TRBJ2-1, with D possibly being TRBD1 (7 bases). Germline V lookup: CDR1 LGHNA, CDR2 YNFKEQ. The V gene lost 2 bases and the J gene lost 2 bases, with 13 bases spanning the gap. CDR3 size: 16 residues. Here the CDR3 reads CASSQNTGEAYNEQFF. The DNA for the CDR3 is TGTGCCAGCAGCCAAAACACAGGGGAGGCCTACAATGAGCAGTTCTTC.

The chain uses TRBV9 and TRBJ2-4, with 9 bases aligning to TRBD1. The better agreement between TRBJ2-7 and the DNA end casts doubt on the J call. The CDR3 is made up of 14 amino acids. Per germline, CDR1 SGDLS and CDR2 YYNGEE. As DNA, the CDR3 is TGTGCCAGCAGCCCCAGGGACAGGGTCTTCGAGCAGTACTTC. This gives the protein CASSPRDRVFEQYF.

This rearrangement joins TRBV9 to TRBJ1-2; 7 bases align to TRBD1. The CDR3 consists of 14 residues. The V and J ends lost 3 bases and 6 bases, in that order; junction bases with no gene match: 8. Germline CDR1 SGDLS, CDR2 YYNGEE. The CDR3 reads CASSEGGGGDGYTF. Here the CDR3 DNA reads TGTGCCAGCAGCGAGGGAGGGGGCGGTGATGGCTACACCTTC.

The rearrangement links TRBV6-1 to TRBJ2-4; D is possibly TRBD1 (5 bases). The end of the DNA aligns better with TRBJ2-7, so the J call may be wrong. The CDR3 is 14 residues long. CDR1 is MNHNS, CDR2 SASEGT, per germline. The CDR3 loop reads CASSDQQENYEQYF. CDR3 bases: TGTGCCAGCAGTGATCAACAGGAAAACTACGAGCAGTACTTC.

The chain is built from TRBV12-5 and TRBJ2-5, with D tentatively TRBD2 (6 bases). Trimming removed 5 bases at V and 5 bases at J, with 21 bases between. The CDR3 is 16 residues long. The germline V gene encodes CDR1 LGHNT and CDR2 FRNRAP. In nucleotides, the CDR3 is TGTGCTAGTGGTGGTCCGGGGGTCCTTGGGTTTGAGACCCAGTACTTC. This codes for CASGGPGVLGFETQYF. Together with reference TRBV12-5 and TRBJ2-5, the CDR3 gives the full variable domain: DARVTQTPRHKVTEMGQEVTMRCQPILGHNTVFWYRQTMMQGLELLAYFRNRAPLDDSGMPKDRFSAEMPDATLATLKIQPSEPRDSAVYFCASGGPGVLGFETQYFGPGTRLLVL.

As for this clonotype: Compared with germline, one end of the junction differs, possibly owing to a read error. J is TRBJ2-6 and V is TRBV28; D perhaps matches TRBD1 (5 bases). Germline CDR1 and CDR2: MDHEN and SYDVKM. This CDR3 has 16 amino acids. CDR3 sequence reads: CASSSAGIGGASVLTF. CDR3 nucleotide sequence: TGTGCCAGCAGTTCGGCAGGGATCGGTGGGGCCAGCGTCCTGACTTTC.

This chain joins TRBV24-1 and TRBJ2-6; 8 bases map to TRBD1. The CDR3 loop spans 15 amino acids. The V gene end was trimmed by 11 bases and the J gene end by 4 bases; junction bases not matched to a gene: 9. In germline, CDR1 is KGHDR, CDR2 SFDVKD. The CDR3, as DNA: TGTGCCATAGGGACAGGCACTGTCGGGGCCAACGTCCTGACTTTC. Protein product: CAIGTGTVGANVLTF.